A selection of T cell receptor beta chains follows, all from one sample in a study of blood T cell repertoires in COVID-19. The repertoire was sequenced with immunoSEQ multiplex PCR; TCRdb's copy has only in-frame clones and lacks some. The sample lists more than 150,000 clones; roughly 80% were seen once. Sequencing was done on a sample of PBMCs or T cells enriched from blood (not recorded which). The receptor source for this set is a woman between 50 and 59 years old who had recovered from COVID-19. CDR3s include the opening cysteine and the closing phenylalanine or tryptophan. A D gene is named only where the DNA matches it firmly.

d_call | j_call | v_call | cdr3_nt | cdr3_aa
. | TRBJ1-5 | TRBV7-2 | TGTGCCAGCAGCGTCCAGGATCACAGGGCCAGGATCGGCAATCAGCCCCAGCATTTT | CASSVQDHRARIGNQPQHF
. | TRBJ2-1 | TRBV27 | TGTGCCAGCAGTCGTATTCAGGACCCCGGAGGCTACAATGAGCAGTTCTTC | CASSRIQDPGGYNEQFF
. | TRBJ1-5 | TRBV28 | TGTGCCAGCAGTTTGTGGGGGGGGAGCAATCAGCCCCAGCATTTT | CASSLWGGSNQPQHF
. | TRBJ2-4 | TRBV4-1 | TGCGCCAGCAGCCAAGATCACCAGGGCGCGGCCAAAAACATTCAGTACTTC | CASSQDHQGAAKNIQYF
TRBD2 | TRBJ2-1 | TRBV5-5 | TGTGCCAGCAGCTCCCAGCGGGGCTCCTACAATGAGCAGTTCTTC | CASSSQRGSYNEQFF
TRBD2 | TRBJ2-1 | TRBV5-4 | TGTGCCAGCAGCTGGGCCCTAGCGGGAGTTTCCAATGAGCAGTTCTTC | CASSWALAGVSNEQFF
. | TRBJ1-3 | TRBV9 | TGTGCCAGCAACCCGGGGAGCTCTGGAAACACCATATATTTT | CASNPGSSGNTIYF
. | TRBJ1-2 | TRBV28 | TGTGCCAGCAGTTTACCCTCGGACAGCGGTTATGGCTACACCTTC | CASSLPSDSGYGYTF
. | TRBJ1-4 | TRBV18 | TGTGCCAGCTCACCTACAGGGAAGGAAAAACTGTTTTTT | CASSPTGKEKLFF
. | TRBJ1-5 | TRBV18 | TGTGCCAGCTCCGTTAGGGAGGGGAATCAGCCCCAGCATTTT | CASSVREGNQPQHF
. | TRBJ1-6 | TRBV19 | TGTGCCAGTACCGGGTGGGCGGGGAATTCACCCCTCCACTTT | CASTGWAGNSPLHF
TRBD1 | TRBJ1-2 | TRBV7-8 | TGTGCCAGCAGCTTACGGACAGGGTATGGCTACACCTTC | CASSLRTGYGYTF
. | TRBJ2-6 | TRBV9 | TGTGCCAGCAGTTCCATCTCTGGGGCCAACGTCCTGACTTTC | CASSSISGANVLTF
TRBD2 | TRBJ2-7 | TRBV19 | TGTGCCAGTAGTATAACTAGCGGGAGGTCGGGGTACGAGCAGTACTTC | CASSITSGRSGYEQYF
TRBD2 | TRBJ2-1 | TRBV11-2 | TGTGCCAGCAGCTTAGTCAGGGGGTTAGCGGGAGTTAATGAGCAGTTCTTC | CASSLVRGLAGVNEQFF
. | TRBJ2-3 | TRBV9 | TGTGCCAGCAGCGGGGGACAGCGGGTCACAGATACGCAGTATTTT | CASSGGQRVTDTQYF